The 7 T cell receptor beta chains below were found in one sample sequenced in a study of T cell responses to AZD1222 COVID-19 vaccine. TCRdb's table, derived via immunoSEQ multiplex PCR, lists solely in-frame clones and lacks some. Of about 150,000 clones listed, roughly nine tenths are singletons. The input for sequencing was peripheral blood, taken on day 0 of AZD1222 vaccination. The receptors stem from an adult in good health.

The rearrangement joins TRBV27 to TRBJ1-2, with TRBD1 matching 7 bases. The CDR3 has 13 amino acids. The V gene's germline CDR1 is MNHEY and CDR2 SMNVEV (reference sequence). V was clipped by 2 bases and J by 8 bases; unmatched bases: 5. As DNA, the CDR3 is TGTGCCAGCAGTTTAGAGGGGGCAGGGGGCTACACCTTC. It translates to CASSLEGAGGYTF.

V and J are TRBV15 and TRBJ2-1; 8 bases are shared with TRBD2. The CDR3 consists of 21 residues. Germline values: CDR1 LNHNV, CDR2 YYDKDF (reference sequence). Trimming removed 0 bases from V and 8 bases from J; junction bases left unmatched: 24. In nucleotides, the CDR3 is TGTGCCACCAGCAGAGACGTTGCCCCAATCGTTTTTGCGGGAGGTCAGGATGAGCAGTTCTTC. It is translated as CATSRDVAPIVFAGGQDEQFF.

The rearrangement links TRBV18 to TRBJ2-1; D tentatively fits TRBD1 or TRBD2 (6 bases each). The CDR3 extends over 15 amino acids. The V end was cut by 8 bases, the J end by 3 bases, with 17 bases between. The germline CDR1 and CDR2 sequences are KGHSH and LQKENI. CDR3 region: CASQRGRPGYNEQFF. The CDR3 DNA sequence: TGTGCCAGCCAAAGGGGGAGGCCGGGCTACAATGAGCAGTTCTTC.

This clone has a single count. This chain joins TRBV5-1 and TRBJ2-7; TRBD2 is a possible D gene (5 bases). The CDR3 is 14 residues long. Germline V gene data show CDR1 as SGHRS and CDR2 as YFSETQ. V gave up 5 bases and J gave up 5 bases, with 17 bases separating them. CDR3 DNA: TGCGCCAGCAGGCCCGGGGATAGTGCCCACGAGCAGTACTTC. Translation: CASRPGDSAHEQYF.

The chain couples TRBV6-5 to TRBJ2-1, with 8 bases matching TRBD1. Germline loops: CDR1 MNHEY, CDR2 SVGAGI. CDR3 length: 13 amino acids. V trimming: 6 bases; J trimming: 7 bases; junction bases outside the gene matches: 5. The chain's CDR3 is CASRAGGVNEQFF. CDR3 sequence (DNA): TGTGCCAGCAGAGCAGGGGGCGTGAATGAGCAGTTCTTC.

CDR3 protein: CASSSRQGSAGNTIYF. The CDR3 DNA reads as TGTGCCAGCAGCTCCAGACAGGGGAGTGCTGGAAACACCATATATTTT. The rearrangement joins TRBV11-3 to TRBJ1-3, with 8 positions matching TRBD1. The V gene's germline CDR1 is SGHNT and CDR2 YENEEA. The CDR3 loop spans 16 amino acids. V shed 4 bases, J shed 2 bases, and the junction held 7 bases outside the gene matches.

This clone was counted a few times. This chain links TRBV2 with TRBJ2-2, with D possibly matching TRBD1 (7 bases). The CDR3 consists of 15 residues. V was cut by 2 bases and J by 7 bases, with 14 bases left in between. Germline V CDR1 and CDR2: SNHLY, FYNNEI. The CDR3 here is CASSETRQGGGELFF. The CDR3 DNA reads TGTGCCAGCAGTGAAACTCGACAGGGAGGCGGGGAGCTGTTTTTT.